The T cell receptor beta chain under discussion was sequenced for a study of human T cells and chemical hapten exposure. Study overall: Readings were taken at 6 days from patch tests that had applied 0.01% DPC to the upper back. The study's findings and limits: Those TCRs sitting above 1 in 1000 frequency stayed the same with DPC sensitization.

Sample time point: patch test 3, about 24 weeks after DPC sensitization. Treatment meaning: therapeutic diphenylcyclopropenone sensitization with weekly scalp DPC. This clonotype was detected many times. Its target is not known. Unique molecular identifiers were linked by the library to individual cDNA molecules. Per the authors' pipeline: There were a median of approximately 88,000 TCRs per sample, with a range from roughly 20,000 to 750,000. TCRdb reprocessed the RACE reads via MiXCR and lists one record per CDR3 protein. TCRdb's processing, not the authors' own work, is the source of the V and J calls. Seen here are 80,000 to 100,000 distinct CDR3 sequences, around 9.9% observed once, and the top ten hold approximately 1.1%. This clonotype originated in a woman aged 30 to 39 with alopecia areata. Some clones in this sample may be carry-over from other donors' samples. The material sequenced was whole blood, taken in connection with sensitization to the hapten diphenylcyclopropenone (DPC).

Here the CDR3 DNA reads TGTGCCAGTACCCCCAGGAGACTAGCGTGGAGTGTGACGTCCTACAATGAGCAGTTCTTC. This encodes CASTPRRLAWSVTSYNEQFF. V and J are TRBV19 and TRBJ2-1, with TRBD2 identical over 8 bases. This CDR3 is built from 20 residues. V lost 7 bases and J lost 1; bases outside the gene matches: 21. Germline loops: CDR1 LNHDA, CDR2 SQIVND (reference sequence).